The entry below describes one T cell receptor beta chain. Its specificity is not known. Here immunoSEQ multiplex PCR was the method, and the copy in TCRdb shows in-frame clones only, minus some. The sample shows roughly 4,200 clones, roughly nine tenths of them seen only once. Germline trimming cut 1 base from V and 8 bases from J; bases unmatched to any gene: 5. Germline V gene sequence: CDR1 SGHRS, CDR2 YFSETQ. The CDR3 covers 14 residues. This sample was included in a study of chemoradiotherapy in HPV16-positive cancers. About the research overall: Functional T-cell assays on a couple of HPV16-positive patients' cells defined candidate HPV-specific clones and common TCR motifs. Study-wide findings and caveats: Only a couple of HPV16-positive patients supplied the functional HPV-specificity definition. Non-HPV-specific T cells did not expand in tumors during treatment, whereas candidate HPV-specific clones and E7-related motifs did.

The gene calls are TRBV5-1 and TRBJ1-4; 7 bases fit TRBD1. This TCR derives from a human donor with HPV-associated anogenital cancer. The sample was tumor tissue, taken from a patient who underwent chemoradiotherapy. CDR3 amino acids: CASSLTGAGEKLFF. The CDR3 DNA reads TGCGCCAGCAGCTTGACAGGGGCAGGGGAAAAACTGTTTTTT.